Listed here are 32 T cell receptor beta chains from one sample, sequenced in a study of blood T cell repertoires in COVID-19. The method was immunoSEQ multiplex PCR; TCRdb's version includes in-frame clones alone and lacks a portion of them. The sample contains fewer than 450,000 clones, over 75% of which appear only once. The sequencing input was PBMCs or T cells enriched from blood (not recorded which). All receptors come from a woman between 35 and 50 years old with acute COVID-19.

The V gene is TRBV14, the J gene TRBJ1-4, with 8 bases that match TRBD1. The germline CDR1 and CDR2 sequences are SGHDN and FVKESK. The CDR3 totals 12 residues. With V trimmed by 5 bases and J by 11 bases, 4 bases remained unmatched. CDR3 sequence (DNA): TGTGCCAGCAGCAACTACAGGGGGAAACTGTTTTTT. Protein: CASSNYRGKLFF.

The rearrangement uses TRBV24-1 and TRBJ2-5, with 7 nucleotides matching TRBD1. After removal of 10 bases from V and 3 bases from J, the junction contained 7 bases not matched to a gene. This CDR3 is 13 amino acids long. The germline V gene encodes CDR1 KGHDR and CDR2 SFDVKD. The CDR3 sequence is CATGGQGEETQYF. The CDR3 region has the DNA TGTGCCACTGGGGGTCAGGGGGAAGAGACCCAGTACTTC.

The V gene is TRBV21-1, the J gene TRBJ2-1; the DNA was not compared with TRBD1, the D call given in the table. TRBV21-1 has pseudogene status. The CDR3 consists of 16 residues. CDR3 bases: TGTGCCAGCAGCAAAGCGTCAGGGTTGGGCATCAATGAGCAGTTCTTC. This sequence encodes CASSKASGLGINEQFF.

The chain combines TRBV6-5 with TRBJ1-3, with TRBD1 identical over 8 bases. Looked up from germline, CDR1 is MNHEY and CDR2 is SVGAGI. V lost 2 bases to trimming and J lost 4 bases; unmatched junction nucleotides: 4. The CDR3 totals 15 residues. DNA of the CDR3: TGTGCCAGCAGTTACGCTGGACAGGGCGGAAACACCATATATTTT. Its translation is CASSYAGQGGNTIYF.

This clone was counted once. The genes are TRBV10-3 and TRBJ2-1; 8 bases align to TRBD2. Germline lookup yields CDR1 ENHRY and CDR2 SYGVKD. The CDR3 is 16 residues long. The junction had 7 bases not matched to a gene; V was cut back by 2 bases and J by 4 bases. The CDR3 nucleotides are TGTGCCATCAGTGAGCTGGCGGGGGGCCCATACAATGAGCAGTTCTTC. Amino acids: CAISELAGGPYNEQFF.

The chain couples TRBV6-5 to TRBJ1-6, with D possibly TRBD1 on 6 matching bases. There are 14 residues in the CDR3. V gave up 8 bases and J gave up 10 bases, with 18 bases separating them. Germline V gene data show CDR1 as MNHEY and CDR2 as SVGAGI. CDR3 nucleotide sequence: TGTGCCAGCGGCGGGGGGGCAGGGGAATCACCCCTCCACTTT. Its protein product is CASGGGAGESPLHF.

The V gene is TRBV19, the J gene TRBJ2-5; no clear D gene. Germline CDR1 reads LNHDA; CDR2 reads SQIVND (reference sequence). The CDR3 is 15 amino acids. V lost 3 bases to trimming and J lost 2 bases, with 13 bases between them. CDR3 sequence (DNA): TGTGCCAGTAGTATCCTCCTAGGCCTACAAGAGACCCAGTACTTC. This codes for CASSILLGLQETQYF.

This clone was seen just once. One base away lies a much larger clone, so this may be a sequencing read error. This chain joins TRBV3-1 (or the pseudogene TRBV3-2) and TRBJ1-2; D not certain. V shed 4 bases and J shed 0 bases, with 6 bases lying between them. CDR3 length equals 13 residues. CDR1 is LGHDT and CDR2 is YNNKEL in the germline V gene (reference sequence). DNA for the CDR3: TGTGCCAGCAGCCTAACAGCTAACTATGGCTACACCTTC. Translated: CASSLTANYGYTF.

This sequence joins TRBV9 and TRBJ2-3; 8 bases agree with TRBD2. The CDR3 has 15 amino acids. The trim removed 0 bases at V and 4 bases at J, leaving 4 bases unmatched. The germline V gene has CDR1 SGDLS and CDR2 YYNGEE. CDR3 nucleotide sequence: TGTGCCAGCAGCGTAGGGAACGGGGGGGCAGATACGCAGTATTTT. This codes for CASSVGNGGADTQYF.

Comments on this clone: At one end the junction does not follow the germline gene, possibly because of a read error. The chain has TRBV5-1 and TRBJ1-4; a weak D match, TRBD1 (6 bases). Germline CDR1 reads SGHRS; CDR2 reads YFSETQ. The CDR3 has 14 amino acids. CDR3 sequence reads: CASSLQGTIEKLFF. The CDR3 DNA reads as TGCGCCAGCAGCTTACAGGGAACTATTGAAAAACTGTTTTTT. Full variable domain (rest looked up from reference TRBV5-1 and TRBJ1-4): KAGVTQTPRYLIKTRGQQVTLSCSPISGHRSVSWYQQTPGQGLQFLFEYFSETQRNKGNFPGRFSGRQFSNSRSEMNVSTLELGDSALYLCASSLQGTIEKLFFGSGTQLSVL.

This clone was detected only once. The chain uses TRBV7-9 and TRBJ2-7; the D is unclear. Germline values: CDR1 SEHNR, CDR2 FQNEAQ (reference sequence). Between the trimmed V and J ends, which lost 3 bases and 5 bases, there was a span of 5 bases. This CDR3 spans 11 amino acids. CDR3 nucleotide sequence: TGTGCCAGCAGCTTTAGTCACGAGCAGTACTTC. It specifies CASSFSHEQYF.

The gene calls are TRBV11-2 and TRBJ2-7; 11 positions match TRBD2. The CDR3 contains 14 residues. The germline V gene has CDR1 SGHAT and CDR2 FQNNGV. Unmatched junction bases numbered 4, after V lost 7 bases and J lost 2 bases. Here the CDR3 DNA reads TGTGCCAGCACCCCGACTAGCGGGGCCTACGAGCAGTACTTC. It yields the protein CASTPTSGAYEQYF.

The J gene is TRBJ2-1, the V gene TRBV9; 8 bases match TRBD1. This CDR3 region has 14 residues. Germline CDR1 reads SGDLS; CDR2 reads YYNGEE. V was clipped by 4 bases and J by 7 bases; unmatched bases: 7. The CDR3 sequence is CASSFGQGRNEQFF. CDR3 nucleotide sequence: TGTGCCAGCAGCTTCGGACAGGGAAGGAATGAGCAGTTCTTC.

Note on this clone: Other nucleotide sequences from this sample produce the same CDR3. The V and J genes are TRBV9 and TRBJ1-2; TRBD1 aligns across 7 bases. The germline CDR1 and CDR2 sequences are SGDLS and YYNGEE. This CDR3 comprises 14 residues. The ends lost 0 bases at V and 3 bases at J; junction bases unmatched: 2. The CDR3 here is CASSVAGTDYGYTF. In DNA, the CDR3 is TGTGCCAGCAGCGTAGCAGGGACAGACTATGGCTACACCTTC.

This chain connects TRBV2 to TRBJ2-3; 11 nucleotides align to TRBD2. Looked up from germline, CDR1 is SNHLY and CDR2 is FYNNEI. The V and J ends lost 3 bases and 2 bases, in that order; junction bases with no gene match: 4. The CDR3 is 16 amino acids. CDR3: CASSDASGGPTDTQYF. The CDR3 region has the DNA TGTGCCAGCAGTGACGCTAGCGGGGGGCCCACAGATACGCAGTATTTT. Full variable domain (remainder filled in from reference TRBV2 and TRBJ2-3): EPEVTQTPSHQVTQMGQEVILRCVPISNHLYFYWYRQILGQKVEFLVSFYNNEISEKSEIFDDQFSVERPDGSNFTLKIRSTKLEDSAMYFCASSDASGGPTDTQYFGPGTRLTVL.

The gene calls are TRBV11-2 and TRBJ2-1; 8 positions match TRBD2. Germline CDR1 is SGHAT and CDR2 is FQNNGV. CDR3 length: 15 residues. J was trimmed by 4 bases and V by 0 bases; bases with no gene match: 2. The DNA of the CDR3 is TGTGCCAGCAGCTTAGAGCGGGGGGTATACAATGAGCAGTTCTTC. Protein product: CASSLERGVYNEQFF.

The chain links TRBV6-6 to TRBJ1-5; 12 bases match TRBD1. CDR3 size: 16 residues. V shed 5 bases and J 6 bases; nucleotides not matched to a gene: 8. Per the germline V gene, CDR1 is MNHNY and CDR2 is SVGAGI (reference sequence). CDR3 sequence (DNA): TGTGCCAGCAGTCTACCGGGACAGGGGGCTGGTCAGCCCCAGCATTTT. Its protein product is CASSLPGQGAGQPQHF.

The chain recombines TRBV7-9 with TRBJ1-5; D uncertain. In germline, CDR1 is SEHNR, CDR2 FQNEAQ (reference sequence). This CDR3 is built from 15 residues. V was pared by 5 bases and J by 0 bases, with 11 bases between. The CDR3 coding sequence is TGTGCCAGCAGCCCAAACAGTGATAGCAATCAGCCCCAGCATTTT. Protein product: CASSPNSDSNQPQHF.

The genes are TRBV4-2 and TRBJ2-1, with TRBD1 identical over 11 bases. The length of the CDR3 is 15 residues. V trimming: 4 bases; J trimming: 5 bases; junction bases outside the gene matches: 4. Germline V gives CDR1 LGHNA, CDR2 YNFKEQ. The CDR3 DNA is TGTGCCAGCAGCCCCATGGACAGGGGGCACAATGAGCAGTTCTTC. This encodes CASSPMDRGHNEQFF.

V is TRBV11-2 and J is TRBJ2-2, with TRBD2 identical over 15 bases. The CDR3 is 18 residues long. The germline V gene has CDR1 SGHAT and CDR2 FQNNGV. V lost 7 bases, J lost 3 bases, and 9 bases stayed unmatched. The CDR3 loop is CASTGTSGGFWDTGELFF. In DNA form, the CDR3 reads TGTGCCAGCACCGGGACTAGCGGGGGGTTCTGGGACACCGGGGAGCTGTTTTTT.

The chain uses TRBV24-1 and TRBJ1-1; D may be TRBD1 (6 bases). Germline lookup yields CDR1 KGHDR and CDR2 SFDVKD. The CDR3 extends over 12 amino acids. V was clipped by 4 bases and J by 5 bases, with 7 bases between them. CDR3 nucleotide sequence: TGTGCCACCAGTGACCAGGGGACTGAAGCTTTCTTT. Translation gives CATSDQGTEAFF.

In this sample, this clone turned up once. This chain links TRBV30 with TRBJ1-3; D is perhaps TRBD1 (5 bases). Germline lookup yields CDR1 GTSNPN and CDR2 SVGIG (reference sequence). V was trimmed by 4 bases and J by 4 bases, leaving 17 bases between them. The CDR3 extends over 15 amino acids. The CDR3 sequence is CAWTLGGSPGNTIYF. The CDR3 nucleotides read TGTGCCTGGACCTTGGGGGGATCTCCAGGAAACACCATATATTTT.

V gene TRBV19 combines with J gene TRBJ1-3; D is uncertain. V lost 4 bases and J lost 0, with 13 bases in between. The germline V gene encodes CDR1 LNHDA and CDR2 SQIVND (reference sequence). The length of the CDR3 is 16 residues. The chain's CDR3 is CASSTRASPSGNTIYF. CDR3 coding DNA: TGTGCCAGTAGTACGCGGGCCTCCCCCTCTGGAAACACCATATATTTT.

This clone was recorded only once. The V and J genes are TRBV2 and TRBJ1-5; D may be TRBD1 (5 bases). The CDR3 is made up of 15 amino acids. Germline V gives CDR1 SNHLY, CDR2 FYNNEI. The germline V and J ends were trimmed by 1 base and 6 bases, with 13 bases remaining between them. DNA of the CDR3: TGTGCCAGCAGTGAAGGGGGTAGGGGCGGTCAGCCCCAGCATTTT. The encoded protein is CASSEGGRGGQPQHF.

Regarding this clone: Relative to the germline gene, one junction end is altered; a read error may explain this. The chain couples TRBV11-2 to TRBJ2-5; TRBD1 might be the D (6 bases). Germline CDR1 is SGHAT and CDR2 is FQNNGV. The CDR3 is 14 amino acids. The CDR3 DNA sequence: TGTGCCAGCAGCTTAGAGTCCCCTGGGCAGGGGATGAACTTC. This sequence encodes CASSLESPGQGMNF.

In its sample, this clone was seen once. The rearrangement joins TRBV5-4 to TRBJ2-1, with TRBD1 identical over 9 bases. The CDR3 spans 15 residues. The germline CDR1 and CDR2 sequences are SGHNT and YYREEE (reference sequence). V was clipped by 5 bases and J by 2 bases; unmatched bases: 5. The CDR3 DNA follows: TGTGCCAGCAGTTCGGACAGGGGAACCTACAATGAGCAGTTCTTC. Protein product: CASSSDRGTYNEQFF.

The chain links TRBV6-5 to TRBJ1-2; 8 bases map to TRBD1. The CDR3 covers 14 residues. J gave up 5 bases and V 4 bases, and 6 bases lay outside the gene matches. Germline values: CDR1 MNHEY, CDR2 SVGAGI. The CDR3 DNA follows: TGTGCCAGCAGTTTCCAGACAGGGGTTTATGGCTACACCTTC. Protein product: CASSFQTGVYGYTF.

The CDR3 protein is CASSLGQMYF. The CDR3 nucleotides read TGTGCCAGCAGCCTAGGACAGATGTACTTC. The chain has TRBV6-5 and TRBJ2-7; a weak D match, TRBD1 (6 bases). The germline gives CDR1 MNHEY, CDR2 SVGAGI. The CDR3 covers 10 residues. V was clipped by 6 bases and J by 12 bases, with 12 bases between them.

In DNA, the CDR3 is TGTGCCAGCAGCCGGAGCAATTCACCCCTCCACTTT. It translates to CASSRSNSPLHF. The chain has TRBV3-1 (or the pseudogene TRBV3-2) and TRBJ1-6; D is uncertain. The germline V and J ends were trimmed by 4 bases and 7 bases, with 5 bases remaining between them. This CDR3 comprises 12 residues. Germline V gene lookup returns CDR1 LGHDT and CDR2 YNNKEL (reference sequence).

The DNA of the CDR3 is TGTGCCAGCAGTGATCGTAGCTGGGTTACGCAGTATTTT. Protein product: CASSDRSWVTQYF. The chain links TRBV2 to TRBJ2-3, with no clear D. CDR3 length: 13 amino acids. Deletions cut 3 bases from V and 8 bases from J, with 12 bases between. CDR1 is SNHLY and CDR2 is FYNNEI in the germline V gene.

The V and J genes are TRBV6-5 and TRBJ2-7, with 9 positions matching TRBD1. The CDR3 spans 15 residues. With 6 bases clipped from V and 1 base from J, the junction kept 7 bases outside the gene matches. Germline V gives CDR1 MNHEY, CDR2 SVGAGI. The CDR3, as DNA: TGTGCCAGCAGCCGGACAGGGGACTTATCCTACGAGCAGTACTTC. Amino acid sequence: CASSRTGDLSYEQYF.

The J gene is TRBJ2-2, the V gene TRBV11-3, with 7 bases that match TRBD1. Germline V gene lookup returns CDR1 SGHNT and CDR2 YENEEA. Trimming at V came to 3 bases and at J to 5 bases, leaving 9 bases not matched to a gene. The CDR3 has 16 residues. The CDR3 bases are TGTGCCAGCAGCTTTCCCAGGGGGATCGAGACCGGGGAGCTGTTTTTT. Translated, it gives CASSFPRGIETGELFF. Supplemented by reference TRBV11-3 and TRBJ2-2, the full variable domain reads EAGVVQSPRYKIIEKKQPVAFWCNPISGHNTLYWYLQNLGQGPELLIRYENEEAVDDSQLPKDRFSAERLKGVDSTLKIQPAELGDSAVYLCASSFPRGIETGELFFGEGSRLTVL.